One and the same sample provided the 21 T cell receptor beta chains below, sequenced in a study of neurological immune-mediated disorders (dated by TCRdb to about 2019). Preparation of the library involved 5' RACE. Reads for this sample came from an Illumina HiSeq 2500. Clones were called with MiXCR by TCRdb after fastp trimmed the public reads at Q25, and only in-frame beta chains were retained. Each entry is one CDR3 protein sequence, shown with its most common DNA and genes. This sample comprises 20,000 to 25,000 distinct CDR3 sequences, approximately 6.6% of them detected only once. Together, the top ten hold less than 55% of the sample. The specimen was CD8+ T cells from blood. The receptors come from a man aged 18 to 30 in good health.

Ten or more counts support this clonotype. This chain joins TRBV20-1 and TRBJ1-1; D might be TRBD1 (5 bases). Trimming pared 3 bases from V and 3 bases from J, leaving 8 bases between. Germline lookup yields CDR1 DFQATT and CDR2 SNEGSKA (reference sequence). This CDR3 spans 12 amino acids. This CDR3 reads CSASMGDTEAFF. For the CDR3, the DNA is TGCAGTGCTAGTATGGGGGACACTGAAGCTTTCTTT.

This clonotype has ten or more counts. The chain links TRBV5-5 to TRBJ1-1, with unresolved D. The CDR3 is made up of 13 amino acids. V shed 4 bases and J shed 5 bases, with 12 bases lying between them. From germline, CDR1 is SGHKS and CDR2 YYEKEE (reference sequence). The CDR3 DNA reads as TGTGCCAGCAGCCCCATTGGCAGGACTGAAGCTTTCTTT. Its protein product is CASSPIGRTEAFF.

CDR3: CASSPRQTLNTEAFF. CDR3 nucleotide sequence: TGTGCCAGCAGTCCACGACAGACCCTGAACACTGAAGCTTTCTTT. This chain connects TRBV6-6 to TRBJ1-1, with a weak D call TRBD1 (5 bases). Trimming took 5 bases from V and 0 from J, leaving 13 bases between them. Germline V CDR1 and CDR2: MNHNY, SVGAGI (reference sequence). The CDR3 is 15 residues long.

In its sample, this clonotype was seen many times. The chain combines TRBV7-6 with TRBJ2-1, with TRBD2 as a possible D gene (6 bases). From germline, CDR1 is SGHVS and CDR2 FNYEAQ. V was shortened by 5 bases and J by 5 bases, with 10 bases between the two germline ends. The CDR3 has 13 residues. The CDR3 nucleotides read TGTGCCAGCAGCCAGGACTATAACAATGAGCAGTTCTTC. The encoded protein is CASSQDYNNEQFF.

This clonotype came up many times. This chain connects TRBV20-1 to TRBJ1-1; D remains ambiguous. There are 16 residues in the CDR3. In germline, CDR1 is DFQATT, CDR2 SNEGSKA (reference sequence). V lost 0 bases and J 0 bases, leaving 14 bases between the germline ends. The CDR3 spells CSARDLALIMNTEAFF. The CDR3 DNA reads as TGCAGTGCTAGAGATCTGGCCCTCATCATGAACACTGAAGCTTTCTTT.

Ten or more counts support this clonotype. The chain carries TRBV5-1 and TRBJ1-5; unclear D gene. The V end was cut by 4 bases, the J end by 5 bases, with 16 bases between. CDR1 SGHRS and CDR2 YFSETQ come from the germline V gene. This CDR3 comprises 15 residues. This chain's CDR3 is CASSHDGQAHQPQHF. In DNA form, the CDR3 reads TGCGCCAGCAGCCACGACGGCCAGGCACATCAGCCCCAGCATTTT.

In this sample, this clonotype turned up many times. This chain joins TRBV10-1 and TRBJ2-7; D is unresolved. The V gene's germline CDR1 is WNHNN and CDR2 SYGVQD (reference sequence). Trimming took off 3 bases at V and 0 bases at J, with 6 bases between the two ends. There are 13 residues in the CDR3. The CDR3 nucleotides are TGCGCCAGCAGTGATGGCAACTCCTACGAGCAGTACTTC. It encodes CASSDGNSYEQYF.

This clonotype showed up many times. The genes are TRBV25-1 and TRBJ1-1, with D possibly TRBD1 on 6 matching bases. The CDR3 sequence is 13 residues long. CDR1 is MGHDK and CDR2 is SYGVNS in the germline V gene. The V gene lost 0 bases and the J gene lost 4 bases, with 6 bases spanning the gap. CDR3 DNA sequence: TGTGCCAGCAGTGAATACAGGGGCACTGAAGCTTTCTTT. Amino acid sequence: CASSEYRGTEAFF.

The CDR3 loop is CASNHGTSAPNEQFF. The CDR3 coding sequence is TGTGCCAGCAACCATGGGACGTCGGCTCCCAATGAGCAGTTCTTC. The rearrangement joins TRBV6-2 or TRBV6-3 to TRBJ2-1, with D perhaps matching TRBD1 or TRBD2 (5 bases each). Germline-derived CDR1 and CDR2 are MNHEY and SVGEGT. Trimming shortened V by 7 bases and J by 6 bases, and 19 bases separated the two germline ends. The CDR3 covers 15 residues.

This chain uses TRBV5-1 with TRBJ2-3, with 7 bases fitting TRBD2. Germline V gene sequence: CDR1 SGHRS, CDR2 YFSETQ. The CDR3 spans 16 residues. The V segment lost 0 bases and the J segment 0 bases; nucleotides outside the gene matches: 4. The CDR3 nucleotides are TGCGCCAGCAGCTTGGCCCCTAGCGGTAGCACAGATACGCAGTATTTT. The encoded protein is CASSLAPSGSTDTQYF.

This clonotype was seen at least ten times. DNA for the CDR3: TGTGCCAGCAGTTTAAGTTGGGGAAATAATCAGCCCCAGCATTTT. Its protein product is CASSLSWGNNQPQHF. The rearrangement joins TRBV28 to TRBJ1-5; D is undetermined. The CDR3 consists of 15 residues. V was trimmed by 2 bases and J by 4 bases, leaving 12 bases between them. Per the germline V gene, CDR1 is MDHEN and CDR2 is SYDVKM. The full variable domain, with the rest looked up from reference TRBV28 and TRBJ1-5, is DVKVTQSSRYLVKRTGEKVFLECVQDMDHENMFWYRQDPGLGLRLIYFSYDVKMKEKGDIPEGYSVSREKKERFSLILESASTNQTSMYLCASSLSWGNNQPQHFGDGTRLSIL.

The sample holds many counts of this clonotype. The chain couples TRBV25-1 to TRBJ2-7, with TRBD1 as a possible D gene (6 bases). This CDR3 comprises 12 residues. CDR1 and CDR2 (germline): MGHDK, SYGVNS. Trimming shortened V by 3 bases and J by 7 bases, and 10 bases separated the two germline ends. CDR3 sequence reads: CASSDSGVEQYF. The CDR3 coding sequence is TGTGCCAGCAGTGATTCAGGGGTGGAGCAGTACTTC.

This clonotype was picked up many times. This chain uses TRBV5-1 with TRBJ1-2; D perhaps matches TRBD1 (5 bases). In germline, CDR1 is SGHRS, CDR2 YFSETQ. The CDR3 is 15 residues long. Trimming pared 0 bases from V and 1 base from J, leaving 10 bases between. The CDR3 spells CASSLVRDGNYGYTF. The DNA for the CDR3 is TGCGCCAGCAGCTTGGTCAGGGATGGTAACTATGGCTACACCTTC.

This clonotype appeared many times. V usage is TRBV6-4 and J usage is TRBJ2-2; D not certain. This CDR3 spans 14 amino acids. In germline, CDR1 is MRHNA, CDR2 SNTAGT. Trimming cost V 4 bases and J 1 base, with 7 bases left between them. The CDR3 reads CASSAGENTGELFF. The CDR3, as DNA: TGTGCCAGCAGTGCTGGCGAGAACACCGGGGAGCTGTTTTTT.

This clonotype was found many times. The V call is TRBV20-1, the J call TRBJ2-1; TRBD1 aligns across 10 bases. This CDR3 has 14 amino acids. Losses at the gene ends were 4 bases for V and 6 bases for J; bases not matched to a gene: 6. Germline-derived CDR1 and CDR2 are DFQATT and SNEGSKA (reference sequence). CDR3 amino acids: CSATMGQGSNEQFF. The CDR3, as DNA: TGCAGTGCTACAATGGGACAGGGGTCCAATGAGCAGTTCTTC.

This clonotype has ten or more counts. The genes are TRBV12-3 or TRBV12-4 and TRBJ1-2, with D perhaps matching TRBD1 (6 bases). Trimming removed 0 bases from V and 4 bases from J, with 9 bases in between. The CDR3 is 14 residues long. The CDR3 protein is CASSLAGGPYGYTF. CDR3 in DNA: TGTGCCAGCAGTTTAGCAGGGGGACCCTATGGCTACACCTTC.

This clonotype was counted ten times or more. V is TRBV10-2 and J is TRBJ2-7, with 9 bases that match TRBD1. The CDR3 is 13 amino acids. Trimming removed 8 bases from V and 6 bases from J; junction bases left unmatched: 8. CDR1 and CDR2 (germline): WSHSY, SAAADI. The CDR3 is CASGGQGWGEQYF. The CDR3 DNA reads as TGCGCCAGCGGGGGACAGGGATGGGGCGAGCAGTACTTC.

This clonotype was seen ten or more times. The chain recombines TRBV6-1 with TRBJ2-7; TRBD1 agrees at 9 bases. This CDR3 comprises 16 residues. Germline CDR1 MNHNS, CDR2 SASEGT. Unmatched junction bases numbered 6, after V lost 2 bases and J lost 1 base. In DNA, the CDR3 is TGTGCCAGCAGTGAACACGAGACAGGGGGTTCCTACGAGCAGTACTTC. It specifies CASSEHETGGSYEQYF.

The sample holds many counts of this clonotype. CDR3 protein: CASSEAYPGQGADFNEQFF. The CDR3 nucleotides read TGTGCCAGCAGTGAAGCATACCCGGGACAGGGGGCGGATTTTAATGAGCAGTTCTTC. The chain is built from TRBV2 and TRBJ2-1; 12 bases agree with TRBD1. The CDR3 length is 19 residues. Germline assignment: CDR1 SNHLY and CDR2 FYNNEI. V was pared by 0 bases and J by 7 bases, with 13 bases of the junction left unmatched.

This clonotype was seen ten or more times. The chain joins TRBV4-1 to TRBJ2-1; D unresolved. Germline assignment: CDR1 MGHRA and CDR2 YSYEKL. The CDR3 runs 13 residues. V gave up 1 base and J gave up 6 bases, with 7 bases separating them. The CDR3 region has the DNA TGCGCCAGCAGCCAAGTCCTGGGCAATGAGCAGTTCTTC. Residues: CASSQVLGNEQFF.

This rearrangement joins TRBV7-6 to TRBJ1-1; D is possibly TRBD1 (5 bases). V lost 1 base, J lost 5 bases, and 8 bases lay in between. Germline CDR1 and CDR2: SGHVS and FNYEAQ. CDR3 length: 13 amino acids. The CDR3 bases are TGTGCCAGCAGCTTAGATCAGGGAACTGAAGCTTTCTTT. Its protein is CASSLDQGTEAFF.